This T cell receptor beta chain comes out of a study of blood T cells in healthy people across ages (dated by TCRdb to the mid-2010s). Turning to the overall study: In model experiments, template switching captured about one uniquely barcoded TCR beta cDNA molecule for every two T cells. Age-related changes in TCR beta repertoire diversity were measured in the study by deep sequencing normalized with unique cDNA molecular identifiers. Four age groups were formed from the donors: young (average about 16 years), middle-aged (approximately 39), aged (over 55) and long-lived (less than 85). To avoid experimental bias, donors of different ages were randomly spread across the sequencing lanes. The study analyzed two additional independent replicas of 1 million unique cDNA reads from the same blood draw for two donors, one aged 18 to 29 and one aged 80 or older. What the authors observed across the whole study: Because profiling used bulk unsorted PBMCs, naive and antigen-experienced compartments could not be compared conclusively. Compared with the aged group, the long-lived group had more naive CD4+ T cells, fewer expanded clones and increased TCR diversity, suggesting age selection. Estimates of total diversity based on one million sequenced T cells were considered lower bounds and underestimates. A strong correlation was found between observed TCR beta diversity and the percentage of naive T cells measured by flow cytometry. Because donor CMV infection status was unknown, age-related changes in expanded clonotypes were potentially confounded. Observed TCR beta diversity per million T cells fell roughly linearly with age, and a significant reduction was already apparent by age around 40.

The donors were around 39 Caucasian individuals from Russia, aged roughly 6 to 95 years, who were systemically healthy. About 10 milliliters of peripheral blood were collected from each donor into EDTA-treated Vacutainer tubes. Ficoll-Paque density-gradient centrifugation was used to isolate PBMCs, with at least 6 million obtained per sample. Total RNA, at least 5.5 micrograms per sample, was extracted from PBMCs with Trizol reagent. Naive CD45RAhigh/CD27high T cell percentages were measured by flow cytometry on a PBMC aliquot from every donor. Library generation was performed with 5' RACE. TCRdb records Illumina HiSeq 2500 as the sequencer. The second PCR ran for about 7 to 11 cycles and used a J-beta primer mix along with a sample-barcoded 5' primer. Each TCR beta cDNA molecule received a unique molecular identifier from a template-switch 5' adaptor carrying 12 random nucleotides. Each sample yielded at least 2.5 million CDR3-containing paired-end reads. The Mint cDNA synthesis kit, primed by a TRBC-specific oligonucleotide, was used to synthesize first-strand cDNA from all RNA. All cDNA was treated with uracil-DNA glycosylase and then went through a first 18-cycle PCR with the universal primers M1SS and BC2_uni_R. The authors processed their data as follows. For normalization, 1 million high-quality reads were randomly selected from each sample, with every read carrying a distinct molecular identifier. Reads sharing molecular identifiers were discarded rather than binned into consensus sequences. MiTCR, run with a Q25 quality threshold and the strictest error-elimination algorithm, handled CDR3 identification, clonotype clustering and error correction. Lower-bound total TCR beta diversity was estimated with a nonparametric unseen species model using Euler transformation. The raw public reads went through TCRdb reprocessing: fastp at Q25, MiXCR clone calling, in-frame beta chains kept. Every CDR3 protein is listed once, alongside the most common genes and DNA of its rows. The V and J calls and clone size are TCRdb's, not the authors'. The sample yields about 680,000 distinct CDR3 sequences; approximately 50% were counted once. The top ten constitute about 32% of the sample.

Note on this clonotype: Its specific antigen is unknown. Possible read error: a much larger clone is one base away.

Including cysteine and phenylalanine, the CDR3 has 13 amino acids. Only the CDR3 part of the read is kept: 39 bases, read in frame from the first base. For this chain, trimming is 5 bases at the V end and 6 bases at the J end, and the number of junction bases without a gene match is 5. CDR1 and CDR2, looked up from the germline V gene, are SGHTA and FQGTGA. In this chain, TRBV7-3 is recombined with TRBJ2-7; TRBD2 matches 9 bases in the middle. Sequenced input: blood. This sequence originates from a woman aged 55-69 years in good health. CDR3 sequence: CASSPGLAFEQYF. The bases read TGTGCCAGCAGCCCGGGACTAGCCTTCGAGCAGTACTTC.